The present T cell receptor (beta chain) was sequenced within a study of metastatic and nonmetastatic thyroid tumors. This clone was counted at least ten times. One end of the junction is discordant with germline, which a read error may explain. All patients were treatment-naive before thyroid surgery. The CDR3 covers 15 residues. Germline-derived CDR1 and CDR2 are SGHRS and YFSETQ. How the authors handled the data: Clinicopathological groups differed in CDR3, with these differences serving to build a distant-metastasis classifier for papillary thyroid cancer. TCRdb used MiXCR to call clones anew from the PCR reads. The V and J calls follow TCRdb's processing rather than the paper's. The sample lists about 35,000 clones; 15% to 20% were seen once.

The rearrangement joins TRBV5-1 to TRBJ1-5; no definite D call. The sequence came from a female donor with papillary thyroid cancer or a benign thyroid nodule (not recorded which). Some clones in this sample may be carry-over from other donors' samples. The sequenced sample consisted of blood. CDR3: CASILFDKSNQPQHF. The CDR3 DNA reads as TGCGCCAGCATCTTGTTTGACAAGAGCAATCAGCCCCAGCATTTT.